Included here is one TCR beta chain sequence, with context. Antigen specificity is unknown. Trimming cost V 0 bases and J 6 bases; bases outside gene matches: 4. Looked up from germline, CDR1 is LGHNA and CDR2 is YNFKEQ. This CDR3 comprises 16 residues. These data originate in a study of cytomegalovirus exposure and HLA in healthy donors. Points from the study as a whole: The study recorded over 150 TCR beta chains that were cytomegalovirus-associated. In a later analysis, a missense DCLRE1C variant was linked to TCR beta V- and J-gene trimming. Reports showed the classifier diagnosing cytomegalovirus status with high specificity and sensitivity. HLA-A and HLA-B allele assignments for most subjects were reportedly predicted accurately using TCR beta sequences.

With 60 Vbeta and 13 Jbeta primers, the PCR was carried out. TCRdb's copy holds only in-frame clones and misses some; the assay was immunoSEQ multiplex PCR. The sample has roughly 45,000 clones; the top ten hold more than 1.5%. The V call is TRBV4-2, the J call TRBJ1-4, with 10 bases fitting TRBD1. Sequenced sample: PBMCs. The receptor's source is a woman aged 25-40 years in good health and CMV-seronegative. In DNA, the CDR3 is TGTGCCAGCAGCCAAGATCGGGGGACAGGGGATGAAAAACTGTTTTTT. Amino acid sequence: CASSQDRGTGDEKLFF.